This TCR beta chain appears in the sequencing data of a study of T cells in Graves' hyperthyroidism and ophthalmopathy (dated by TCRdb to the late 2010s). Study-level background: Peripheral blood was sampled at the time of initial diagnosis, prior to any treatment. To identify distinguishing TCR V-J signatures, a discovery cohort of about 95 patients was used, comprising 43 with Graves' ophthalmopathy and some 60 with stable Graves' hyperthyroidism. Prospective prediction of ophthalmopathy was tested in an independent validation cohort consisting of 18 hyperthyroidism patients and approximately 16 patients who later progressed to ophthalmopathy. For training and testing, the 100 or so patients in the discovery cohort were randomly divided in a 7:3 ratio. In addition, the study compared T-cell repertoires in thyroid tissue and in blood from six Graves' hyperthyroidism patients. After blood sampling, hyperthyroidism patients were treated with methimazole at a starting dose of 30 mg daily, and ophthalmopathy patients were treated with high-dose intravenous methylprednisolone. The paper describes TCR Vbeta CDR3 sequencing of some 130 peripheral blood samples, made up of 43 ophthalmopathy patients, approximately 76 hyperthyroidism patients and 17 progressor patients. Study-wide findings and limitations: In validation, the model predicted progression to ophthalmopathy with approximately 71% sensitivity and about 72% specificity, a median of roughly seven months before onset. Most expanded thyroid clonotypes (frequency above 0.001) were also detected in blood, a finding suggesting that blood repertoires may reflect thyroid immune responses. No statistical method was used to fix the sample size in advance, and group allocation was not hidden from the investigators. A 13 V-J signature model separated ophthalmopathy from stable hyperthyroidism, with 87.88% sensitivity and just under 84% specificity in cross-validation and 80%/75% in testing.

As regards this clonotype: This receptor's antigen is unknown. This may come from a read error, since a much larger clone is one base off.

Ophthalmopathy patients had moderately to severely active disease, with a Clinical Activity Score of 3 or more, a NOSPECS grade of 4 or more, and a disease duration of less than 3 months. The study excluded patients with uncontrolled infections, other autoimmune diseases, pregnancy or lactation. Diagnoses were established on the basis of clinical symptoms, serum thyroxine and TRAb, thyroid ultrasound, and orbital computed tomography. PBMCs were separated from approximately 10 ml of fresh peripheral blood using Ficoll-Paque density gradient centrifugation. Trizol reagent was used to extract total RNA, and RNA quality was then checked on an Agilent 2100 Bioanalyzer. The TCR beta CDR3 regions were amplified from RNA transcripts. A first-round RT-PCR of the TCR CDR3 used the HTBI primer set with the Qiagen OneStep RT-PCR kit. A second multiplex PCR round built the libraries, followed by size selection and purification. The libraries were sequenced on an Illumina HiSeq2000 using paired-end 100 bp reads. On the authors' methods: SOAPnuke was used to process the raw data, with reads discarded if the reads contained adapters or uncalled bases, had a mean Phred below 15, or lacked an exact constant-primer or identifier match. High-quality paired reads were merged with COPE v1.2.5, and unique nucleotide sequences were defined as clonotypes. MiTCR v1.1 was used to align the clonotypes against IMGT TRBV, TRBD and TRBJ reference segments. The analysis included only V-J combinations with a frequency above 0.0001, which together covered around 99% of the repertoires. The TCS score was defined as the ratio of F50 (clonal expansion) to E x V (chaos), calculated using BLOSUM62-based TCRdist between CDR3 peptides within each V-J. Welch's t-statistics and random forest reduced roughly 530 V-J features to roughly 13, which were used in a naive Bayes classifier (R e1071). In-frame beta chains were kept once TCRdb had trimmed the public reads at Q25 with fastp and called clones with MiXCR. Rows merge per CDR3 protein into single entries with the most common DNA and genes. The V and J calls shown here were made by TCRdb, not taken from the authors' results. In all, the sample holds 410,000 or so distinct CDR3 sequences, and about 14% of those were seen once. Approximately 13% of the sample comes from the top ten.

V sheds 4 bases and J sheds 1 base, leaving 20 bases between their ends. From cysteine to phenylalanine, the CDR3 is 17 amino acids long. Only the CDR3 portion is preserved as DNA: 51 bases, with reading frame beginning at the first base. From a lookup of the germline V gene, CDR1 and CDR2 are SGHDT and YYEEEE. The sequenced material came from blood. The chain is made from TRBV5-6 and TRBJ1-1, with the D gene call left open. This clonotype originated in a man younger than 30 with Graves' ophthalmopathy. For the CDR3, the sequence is CASSLTILGLTNTEAFF. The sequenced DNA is TGTGCCAGCAGCCTGACAATTTTAGGTCTCACGAACACTGAAGCTTTCTTT.